This T cell receptor beta chain appears in the sequencing data of a study of blood T cell repertoires in COVID-19. Study as a whole: Sites in the United States, Italy and Spain provided acute and convalescent COVID-19 samples. PBMCs, B-cell-depleted T cells, or T cells were the source of the cDNA or gDNA that made up the material.

Germline-derived CDR1 and CDR2 are KGHSH and LQKENI. CDR3 length equals 16 residues. V shed 3 bases and J shed 2 bases, with 11 bases lying between them. Original data processing: Nucleated cell counts were estimated from reference gene primer amplification. Sequencing was performed with immunoSEQ multiplex PCR; in TCRdb, only in-frame clones are kept and a portion is missing. The DNA was the basis for D and trimming; V, J and clone size are from that table. The top ten clones hold 8.4% of a sample with 110,000 or so clones, roughly 88% of them seen once. Sequences were obtained from peripheral blood. The chain employs TRBV18 and TRBJ1-6; D may be TRBD1 (5 bases). The sequence was collected from a woman in her 70s who had recovered from COVID-19. Written as DNA, the CDR3 is TGTGCCAGCTCACCCACAGGCGCTGCCTATAATTCACCCCTCCACTTT. Translation gives CASSPTGAAYNSPLHF.